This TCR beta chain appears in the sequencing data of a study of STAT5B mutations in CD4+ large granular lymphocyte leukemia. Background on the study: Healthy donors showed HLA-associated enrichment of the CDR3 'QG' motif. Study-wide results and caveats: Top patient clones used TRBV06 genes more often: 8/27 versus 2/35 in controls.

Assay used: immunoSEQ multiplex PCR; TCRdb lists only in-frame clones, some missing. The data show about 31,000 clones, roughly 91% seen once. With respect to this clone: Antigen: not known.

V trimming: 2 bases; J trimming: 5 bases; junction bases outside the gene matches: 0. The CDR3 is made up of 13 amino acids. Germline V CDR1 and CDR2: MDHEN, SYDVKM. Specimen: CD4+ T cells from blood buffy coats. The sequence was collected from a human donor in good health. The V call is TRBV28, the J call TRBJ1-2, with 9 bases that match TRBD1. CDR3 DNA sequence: TGTGCCAGCAGTTTAGGACAGGGGTATGGCTACACCTTC. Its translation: CASSLGQGYGYTF.